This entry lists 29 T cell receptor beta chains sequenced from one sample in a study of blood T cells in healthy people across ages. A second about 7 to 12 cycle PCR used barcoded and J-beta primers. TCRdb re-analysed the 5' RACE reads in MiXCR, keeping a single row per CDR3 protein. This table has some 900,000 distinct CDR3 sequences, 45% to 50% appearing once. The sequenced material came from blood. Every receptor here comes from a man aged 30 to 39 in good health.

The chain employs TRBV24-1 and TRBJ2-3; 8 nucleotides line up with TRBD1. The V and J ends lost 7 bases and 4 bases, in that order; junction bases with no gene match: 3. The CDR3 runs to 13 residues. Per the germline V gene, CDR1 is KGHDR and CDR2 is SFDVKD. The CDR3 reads CATRPTGADTQYF. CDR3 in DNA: TGTGCCACCAGACCGACAGGGGCAGATACGCAGTATTTT.

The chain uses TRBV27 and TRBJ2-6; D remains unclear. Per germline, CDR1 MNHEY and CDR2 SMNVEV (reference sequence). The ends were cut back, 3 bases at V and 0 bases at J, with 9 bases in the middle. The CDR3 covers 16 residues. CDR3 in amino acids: CASSFVSASGANVLTF. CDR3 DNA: TGTGCCAGCAGTTTTGTAAGTGCCTCTGGGGCCAACGTCCTGACTTTC.

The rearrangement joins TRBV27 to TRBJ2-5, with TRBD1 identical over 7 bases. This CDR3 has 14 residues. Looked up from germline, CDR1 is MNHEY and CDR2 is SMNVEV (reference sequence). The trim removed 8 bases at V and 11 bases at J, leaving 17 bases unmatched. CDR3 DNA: TGTGCCAGCCGCTGGGACACAGGGGTCAATGAGCAGTACTTC. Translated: CASRWDTGVNEQYF.

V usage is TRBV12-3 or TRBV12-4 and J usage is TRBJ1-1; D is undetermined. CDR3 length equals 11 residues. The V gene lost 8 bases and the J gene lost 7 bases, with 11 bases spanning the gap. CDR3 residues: CASAMEIEAFF. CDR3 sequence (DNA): TGTGCCAGCGCGATGGAGATTGAAGCTTTCTTT.

The CDR3 DNA follows: TGTGCCAGCAGTGAAGCGACAGCAGCCTACGAGCAGTACTTC. Its translation: CASSEATAAYEQYF. The V and J genes are TRBV2 and TRBJ2-7, with D tentatively TRBD1 (5 bases). Germline CDR1 and CDR2: SNHLY and FYNNEI. The CDR3 has 14 residues. Trimming removed 0 bases at V and 2 bases at J, with 8 bases between. Together with reference TRBV2 and TRBJ2-7, the CDR3 gives the full variable domain: EPEVTQTPSHQVTQMGQEVILRCVPISNHLYFYWYRQILGQKVEFLVSFYNNEISEKSEIFDDQFSVERPDGSNFTLKIRSTKLEDSAMYFCASSEATAAYEQYFGPGTRLTVT.

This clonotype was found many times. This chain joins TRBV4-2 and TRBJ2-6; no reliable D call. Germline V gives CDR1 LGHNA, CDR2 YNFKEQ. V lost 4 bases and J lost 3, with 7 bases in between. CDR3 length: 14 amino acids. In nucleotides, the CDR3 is TGTGCCAGCAGCCGAGAATTTGGGGCCAACGTCCTGACTTTC. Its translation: CASSREFGANVLTF.

The CDR3 DNA sequence: TGTGCCAGCAGCCAAGATCCGACCTATGGCTACACCTTC. It translates to CASSQDPTYGYTF. The chain couples TRBV3-1 to TRBJ1-2; D is undetermined. Germline loops: CDR1 LGHDT, CDR2 YNNKEL (reference sequence). This CDR3 spans 13 amino acids. Trimming cost V 0 bases and J 4 bases, with 6 bases left between them.

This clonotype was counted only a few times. Here the CDR3 DNA reads TGTGCCAGCAGTGCGGAGGGCTACAATGAGCAGTTCTTC. Protein product: CASSAEGYNEQFF. The chain is built from TRBV25-1 and TRBJ2-1; D is perhaps TRBD2 (6 bases). This CDR3 is 13 amino acids long. Looked up from germline, CDR1 is MGHDK and CDR2 is SYGVNS. Trimming removed 4 bases from V and 3 bases from J, with 7 bases in between.

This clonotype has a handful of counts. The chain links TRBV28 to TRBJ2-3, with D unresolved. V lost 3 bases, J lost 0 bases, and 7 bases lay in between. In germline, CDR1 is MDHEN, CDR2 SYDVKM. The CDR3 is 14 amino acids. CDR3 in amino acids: CASSLTPSTDTQYF. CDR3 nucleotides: TGTGCCAGCAGTTTGACGCCTAGCACAGATACGCAGTATTTT.

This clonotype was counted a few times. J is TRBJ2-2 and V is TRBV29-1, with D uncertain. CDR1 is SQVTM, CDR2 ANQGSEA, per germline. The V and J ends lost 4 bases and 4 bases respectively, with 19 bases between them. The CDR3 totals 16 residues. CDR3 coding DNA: TGCAGCGTTGGTGGCCGGTCCAACAGTGGCACCGGGGAGCTGTTTTTT. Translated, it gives CSVGGRSNSGTGELFF.

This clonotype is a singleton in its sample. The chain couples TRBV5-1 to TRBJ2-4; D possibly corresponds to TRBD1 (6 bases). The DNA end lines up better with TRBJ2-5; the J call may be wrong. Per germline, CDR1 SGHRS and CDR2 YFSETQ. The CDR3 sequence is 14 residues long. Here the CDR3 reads CASSFVQGGGTQYF. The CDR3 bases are TGCGCCAGCAGCTTCGTACAGGGCGGCGGGACCCAGTACTTC.

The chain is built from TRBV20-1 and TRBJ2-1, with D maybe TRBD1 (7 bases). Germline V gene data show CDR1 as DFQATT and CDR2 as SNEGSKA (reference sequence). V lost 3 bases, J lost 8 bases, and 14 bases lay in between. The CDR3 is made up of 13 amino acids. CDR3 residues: CSARTGTYYEQFF. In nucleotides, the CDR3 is TGCAGTGCTAGGACAGGGACTTATTATGAGCAGTTCTTC.

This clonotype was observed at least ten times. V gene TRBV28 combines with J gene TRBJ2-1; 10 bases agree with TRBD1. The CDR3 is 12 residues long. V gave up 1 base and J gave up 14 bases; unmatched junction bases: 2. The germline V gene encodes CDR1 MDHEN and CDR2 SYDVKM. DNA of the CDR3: TGTGCCAGCAGTTTATTGGGGACAGGGGAGTTCTTC. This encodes CASSLLGTGEFF.

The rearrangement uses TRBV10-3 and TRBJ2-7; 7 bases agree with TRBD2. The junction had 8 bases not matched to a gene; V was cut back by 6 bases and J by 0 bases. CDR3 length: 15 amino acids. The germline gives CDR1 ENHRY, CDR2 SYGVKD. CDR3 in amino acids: CAIRPSGTSSYEQYF. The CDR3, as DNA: TGTGCCATCAGGCCTAGCGGCACTAGCTCCTACGAGCAGTACTTC.

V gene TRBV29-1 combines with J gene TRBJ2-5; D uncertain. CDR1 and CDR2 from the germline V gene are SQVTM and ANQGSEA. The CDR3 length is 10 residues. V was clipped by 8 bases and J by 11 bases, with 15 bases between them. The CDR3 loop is CSCRQNEQYF. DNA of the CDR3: TGCAGCTGTAGGCAGAATGAGCAGTACTTC.

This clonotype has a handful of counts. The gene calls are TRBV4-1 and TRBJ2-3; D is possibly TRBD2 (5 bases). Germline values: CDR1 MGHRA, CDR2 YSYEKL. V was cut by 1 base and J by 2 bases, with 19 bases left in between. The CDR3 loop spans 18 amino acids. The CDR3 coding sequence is TGCGCCAGCAGCCAAGGATTCGGACTTGGAGAATTCACAGATACGCAGTATTTT. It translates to CASSQGFGLGEFTDTQYF.

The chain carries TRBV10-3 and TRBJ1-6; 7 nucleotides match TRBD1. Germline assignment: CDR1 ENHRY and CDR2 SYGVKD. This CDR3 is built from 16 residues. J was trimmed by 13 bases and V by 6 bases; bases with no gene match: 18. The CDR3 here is CAISGYLQERGLPLHF. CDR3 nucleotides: TGTGCCATCAGCGGTTACCTACAGGAGAGGGGGCTCCCCCTCCACTTT.

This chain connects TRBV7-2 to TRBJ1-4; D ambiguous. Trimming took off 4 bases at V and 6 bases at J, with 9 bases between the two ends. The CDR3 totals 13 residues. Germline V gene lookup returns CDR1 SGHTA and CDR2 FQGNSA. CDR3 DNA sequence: TGTGCCAGCAGCTCCTCTCGTGATGAAAAACTGTTTTTT. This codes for CASSSSRDEKLFF.

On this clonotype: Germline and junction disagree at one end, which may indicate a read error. In DNA, the CDR3 is TGTGCCAGCAGTTATTGGGCAAGACAAGGGACCCAGTACTTC. Translated, it gives CASSYWARQGTQYF. The rearrangement joins TRBV6-2 or TRBV6-3 to TRBJ2-5; no clear D gene. Germline V gene sequence: CDR1 MNHEY, CDR2 SVGEGT. The CDR3 is made up of 14 amino acids.

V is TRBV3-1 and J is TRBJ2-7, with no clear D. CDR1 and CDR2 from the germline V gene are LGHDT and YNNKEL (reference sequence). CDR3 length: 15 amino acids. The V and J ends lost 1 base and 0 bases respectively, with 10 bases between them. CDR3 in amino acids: CASSQGILASYEQYF. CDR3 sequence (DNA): TGTGCCAGCAGCCAAGGGATCCTGGCCTCCTACGAGCAGTACTTC.

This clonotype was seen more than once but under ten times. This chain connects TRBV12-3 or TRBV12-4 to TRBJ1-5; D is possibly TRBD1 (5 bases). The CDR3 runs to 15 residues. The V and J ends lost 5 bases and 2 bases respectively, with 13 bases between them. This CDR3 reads CASSPRGIGNQPQHF. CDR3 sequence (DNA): TGTGCCAGCAGTCCTCGGGGGATTGGCAATCAGCCCCAGCATTTT.

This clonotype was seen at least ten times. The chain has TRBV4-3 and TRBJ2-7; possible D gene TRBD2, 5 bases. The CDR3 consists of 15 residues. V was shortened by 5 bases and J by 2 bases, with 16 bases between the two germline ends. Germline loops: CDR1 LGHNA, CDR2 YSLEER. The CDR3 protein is CASSKGLGPTYEQYF. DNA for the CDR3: TGCGCCAGCAGCAAAGGACTGGGTCCGACCTACGAGCAGTACTTC.

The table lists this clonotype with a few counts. This CDR3 is CATNRGRSDGYTF. CDR3 in DNA: TGTGCCACGAACAGGGGGCGCTCAGATGGCTACACCTTC. The genes are TRBV25-1 and TRBJ1-2; 9 nucleotides agree with TRBD1. The V gene's germline CDR1 is MGHDK and CDR2 SYGVNS. CDR3 length: 13 residues. The V segment lost 10 bases and the J segment 6 bases; nucleotides outside the gene matches: 9.

DNA for the CDR3: TGCAGCGTTGATGATCGGTACTTC. This encodes CSVDDRYF. The chain links TRBV29-1 to TRBJ2-7, with D uncertain. The CDR3 loop spans 8 amino acids. Germline-derived CDR1 and CDR2 are SQVTM and ANQGSEA. Trimming took off 3 bases at V and 12 bases at J, with 6 bases between the two ends.

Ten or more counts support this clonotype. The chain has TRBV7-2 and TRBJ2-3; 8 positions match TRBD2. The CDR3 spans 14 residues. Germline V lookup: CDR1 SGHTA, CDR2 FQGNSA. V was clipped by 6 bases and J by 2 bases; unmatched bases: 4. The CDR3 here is CASRRRGDTDTQYF. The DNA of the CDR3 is TGTGCCAGCAGACGGCGGGGGGACACAGATACGCAGTATTTT.

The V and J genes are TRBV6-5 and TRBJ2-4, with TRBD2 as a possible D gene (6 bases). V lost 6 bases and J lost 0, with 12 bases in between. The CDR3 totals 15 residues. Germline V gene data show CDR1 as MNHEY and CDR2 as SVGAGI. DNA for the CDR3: TGTGCCAGCAGGCGGGACCCGAAAGCCAAAAACATTCAGTACTTC. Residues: CASRRDPKAKNIQYF.

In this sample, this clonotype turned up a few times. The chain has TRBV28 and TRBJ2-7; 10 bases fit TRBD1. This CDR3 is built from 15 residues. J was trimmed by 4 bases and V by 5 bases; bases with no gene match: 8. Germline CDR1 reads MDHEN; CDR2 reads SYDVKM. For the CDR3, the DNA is TGTGCCAGCAGTGGGTCGACAGGGGGCGAATACGAGCAGTACTTC. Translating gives CASSGSTGGEYEQYF.

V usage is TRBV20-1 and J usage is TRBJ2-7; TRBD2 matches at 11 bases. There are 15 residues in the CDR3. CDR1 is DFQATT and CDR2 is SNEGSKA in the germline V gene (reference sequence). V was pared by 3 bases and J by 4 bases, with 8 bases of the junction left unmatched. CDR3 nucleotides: TGCAGTGCTAGGGACGAGACTAGCGGGGTATACGAGCAGTACTTC. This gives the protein CSARDETSGVYEQYF.

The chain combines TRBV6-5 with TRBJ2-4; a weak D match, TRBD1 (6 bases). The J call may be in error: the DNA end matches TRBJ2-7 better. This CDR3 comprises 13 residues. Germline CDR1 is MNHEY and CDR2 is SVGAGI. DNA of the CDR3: TGTGCCAGCAGTTACGGGGGACAATACGAGCAGTACTTC. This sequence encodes CASSYGGQYEQYF.